The clone carrying this T cell receptor (beta chain) was found many times. Its antigen is not identified. Quantitative 5'-RACE was performed with molecular barcodes, and it yielded the TCR beta libraries. One entry per CDR3 protein results from TCRdb running MiXCR on the 5' RACE reads. The repertoire holds about 450,000 distinct CDR3 sequences, with roughly 25% as singletons. CDR3 length equals 16 residues. With 4 bases removed from V and 5 bases from J, the gap between germline ends came to 18 bases. The V gene's germline CDR1 is SGHRS and CDR2 YFSETQ. The data originate from a study of CD8 T cells in ankylosing spondylitis. Overall study findings and caveats: Researchers report that disease-linked clones proved CD8+ and relatively rare in peripheral blood. In reactive arthritis synovial fluid and blood, some motif variants had been reported before. Blood from ankylosing spondylitis patients appeared to carry a characteristic eight-variant TCR beta motif. In ankylosing spondylitis patients, matched synovial fluid reportedly showed significant enrichment of disease-linked clones.

The genes are TRBV5-1 and TRBJ2-2, with D possibly matching TRBD2 (6 bases). The sequence derives from a male donor with ankylosing spondylitis. Material for sequencing was blood, either unsorted or a sorted T cell fraction (not recorded which). CDR3 DNA sequence: TGCGCCAGCAGCCCGGAGGGCGGGCTTAAAACCGGGGAGCTGTTTTTT. This codes for CASSPEGGLKTGELFF. The complete variable domain, with remaining parts taken from reference TRBV5-1 and TRBJ2-2, reads KAGVTQTPRYLIKTRGQQVTLSCSPISGHRSVSWYQQTPGQGLQFLFEYFSETQRNKGNFPGRFSGRQFSNSRSEMNVSTLELGDSALYLCASSPEGGLKTGELFFGEGSRLTVL.